Sequencing of this T cell receptor beta chain was carried out in a study of blood T cells in healthy people across ages. Study results and limitations: Per million T cells, TCR beta diversity dropped about linearly as age rose. There were more naive CD4+ cells and higher diversity in long-lived donors than in aged donors.

Points on this clonotype: Its target is not known.

PCR was performed a second time for about 6 to 12 cycles using a sample-barcoded 5' primer and a J-beta primer mix. Any given sample supplied a minimum of 3 million CDR3-containing paired-end reads. Each CDR3 protein is one row after TCRdb ran MiXCR on the 5' RACE reads. The sample lists more than 650,000 distinct CDR3 sequences; 20% to 30% were seen once. Another study also made use of these data, one on T cells of mothers and their children. Per that study: The yield was over 9 million TCR beta CDR3 reads from each mother and a few million from each child.

This receptor was obtained from a boy between 5 and 17 years old in good health. Sequenced input: blood.

CDR3 amino acids: CASSEKGVPQETQYF. DNA of the CDR3: TGTGCCAGCAGTGAAAAGGGGGTCCCCCAAGAGACCCAGTACTTC. The V call is TRBV2, the J call TRBJ2-5; D is perhaps TRBD1 (6 bases). This CDR3 contains 15 residues. Germline V gives CDR1 SNHLY, CDR2 FYNNEI. V was cut by 2 bases and J by 1 base, with 11 bases left in between.